This entry lists 3 T cell receptor beta chains sequenced from one sample in a study of shared clonotypes between healthy human individuals. Only in-frame clones appear in the TCRdb table, and some are missing; sequencing was by immunoSEQ multiplex PCR. The sample shows roughly 2.5 million clones, approximately 90% of them seen only once. The sequencing input was naive CD4+ T cells sorted from blood. Indicated subset: CD45RA+ positively selected. These receptors were obtained from a man in his late teens or twenties in good health.

The gene calls are TRBV5-4 and TRBJ2-2, with 7 bases identical to TRBD1. Germline V gives CDR1 SGHNT, CDR2 YYREEE (reference sequence). CDR3 length equals 15 residues. The V gene end was trimmed by 4 bases and the J gene end by 4 bases; junction bases not matched to a gene: 7. This CDR3 reads CASSLTGVATGELFF. In DNA form, the CDR3 reads TGTGCCAGCAGCCTCACAGGGGTGGCCACCGGGGAGCTGTTTTTT.

The chain is built from TRBV5-1 and TRBJ1-2; TRBD1 is a possible D gene (5 bases). V was pared by 0 bases and J by 6 bases, with 9 bases between. Germline CDR1 SGHRS, CDR2 YFSETQ. This CDR3 is 13 amino acids long. The CDR3 here is CASSLDGANGYTF. The CDR3 region has the DNA TGCGCCAGCAGCTTGGACGGGGCGAATGGCTACACCTTC.

J is TRBJ2-6 and V is TRBV2, with TRBD2 matching over 8 bases. Germline loops: CDR1 SNHLY, CDR2 FYNNEI. The CDR3 consists of 17 residues. Trimming cost V 5 bases and J 1 base; bases outside gene matches: 7. In nucleotides, the CDR3 is TGTGCCAGCAGTTATAGCGGGAATCGGTCTGGGGCCAACGTCCTGACTTTC. Translated, it gives CASSYSGNRSGANVLTF.